These 20 T cell receptor beta chains originate from one sample sequenced in a study of blood T cell repertoires in COVID-19. Here immunoSEQ multiplex PCR was the method, and the copy in TCRdb shows in-frame clones only, minus some. The repertoire holds 250,000 to 350,000 clones, with 90% as singletons. Sequenced: PBMCs or T cells enriched from blood (not recorded which). The receptors were gathered from a woman aged 18-29 years with acute COVID-19.

This sequence joins TRBV21-1 and TRBJ2-3; whether TRBD2, the table's D call, matches the DNA was not checked. TRBV21-1 is noted as a pseudogene. The CDR3 consists of 15 residues. As DNA, the CDR3 is TGTGCCAGCAACACTAGGGTAAGGTGCACAGATACGCAGTATTTT. Protein: CASNTRVRCTDTQYF.

Only one count was recorded for this clone. The V and J genes are TRBV4-1 and TRBJ2-1, with 7 bases fitting TRBD2. The CDR3 has 19 amino acids. With 4 bases clipped from V and 0 bases from J, the junction kept 15 bases outside the gene matches. The germline gives CDR1 MGHRA, CDR2 YSYEKL. CDR3 sequence: CASSPNSGLADYSYNEQFF. In DNA form, the CDR3 reads TGCGCCAGCAGCCCGAACTCTGGGCTAGCGGACTACTCCTACAATGAGCAGTTCTTC.

The rearrangement links TRBV28 to TRBJ1-5; D not certain. CDR1 and CDR2 (germline): MDHEN, SYDVKM. The CDR3 consists of 14 residues. The V gene lost 3 bases and the J gene lost 5 bases, with 11 bases spanning the gap. The CDR3 region is CASSLLSDYQPQHF. CDR3 DNA sequence: TGTGCCAGCAGTTTGCTCTCTGACTATCAGCCCCAGCATTTT.

V and J are TRBV5-4 and TRBJ2-3; 9 bases are a match to TRBD2. The V and J ends lost 4 bases and 2 bases, in that order; junction bases with no gene match: 8. From germline, CDR1 is SGHNT and CDR2 YYREEE (reference sequence). CDR3 size: 16 residues. The CDR3 region is CASSPDAGGVTDTQYF. For the CDR3, the DNA is TGTGCCAGCAGCCCGGACGCGGGAGGGGTCACAGATACGCAGTATTTT.

This clone turned up a few times. The gene calls are TRBV19 and TRBJ1-2, with TRBD1 matching over 7 bases. Per germline, CDR1 LNHDA and CDR2 SQIVND (reference sequence). The length of the CDR3 is 12 residues. The V and J ends lost 6 bases and 8 bases, in that order; junction bases with no gene match: 6. CDR3 sequence reads: CASRSQGSGYTF. CDR3 sequence (DNA): TGTGCCAGTAGATCACAGGGGAGCGGCTACACCTTC.

J is TRBJ1-5 and V is TRBV6-4; D uncertain. The V end lost 4 bases, the J end lost 7 bases, and 14 bases lay between the germline ends. This CDR3 has 14 residues. The germline CDR1 and CDR2 sequences are MRHNA and SNTAGT. This chain's CDR3 is CASSAVAFGQPQHF. In DNA, the CDR3 is TGTGCCAGCAGTGCCGTGGCCTTCGGGCAGCCCCAGCATTTT.

This rearrangement joins TRBV29-1 to TRBJ2-1, with TRBD2 identical over 7 bases. Looked up from germline, CDR1 is SQVTM and CDR2 is ANQGSEA. This CDR3 region has 16 residues. V lost 1 base and J lost 7; bases outside the gene matches: 13. The CDR3 DNA is TGCAGCGTTGAAGCCGGTGGAGCGCGGGAGCTGAATGAGCAGTTCTTC. Residues: CSVEAGGARELNEQFF.

V usage is TRBV7-9 and J usage is TRBJ1-1, with 11 bases lining up with TRBD1. The trim removed 1 base at V and 8 bases at J, leaving 6 bases unmatched. Germline V CDR1 and CDR2: SEHNR, FQNEAQ (reference sequence). This CDR3 region has 15 residues. This chain's CDR3 is CASSLGTGGGGEAFF. The CDR3 region has the DNA TGTGCCAGCAGCTTAGGGACAGGGGGCGGTGGGGAAGCTTTCTTT.

The rearrangement links TRBV7-6 to TRBJ2-1, with D possibly matching TRBD2 (6 bases). Trimming took off 1 base at V and 2 bases at J, with 12 bases between the two ends. The CDR3 is 16 amino acids. The germline V gene encodes CDR1 SGHVS and CDR2 FNYEAQ. CDR3 sequence (DNA): TGTGCCAGCAGCTTAGACCGGGCGGGAACCTACAATGAGCAGTTCTTC. Translation: CASSLDRAGTYNEQFF. The whole variable domain, remainder taken from reference TRBV7-6 and TRBJ2-1, is GAGVSQSPRYKVTKRGQDVALRCDPISGHVSLYWYRQALGQGPEFLTYFNYEAQQDKSGLPNDRFSAERPEGSISTLTIQRTEQRDSAMYRCASSLDRAGTYNEQFFGPGTRLTVL.

The gene calls are TRBV2 and TRBJ1-1, with D maybe TRBD1 (6 bases). The V and J ends lost 7 bases and 2 bases respectively, with 11 bases between them. From germline, CDR1 is SNHLY and CDR2 FYNNEI. CDR3 length: 13 residues. The CDR3 DNA sequence: TGTGCCAGCACCGACAGGATTAACACTGAAGCTTTCTTT. Translated, it gives CASTDRINTEAFF. Using reference TRBV2 and TRBJ1-1 for the parts outside the CDR3, the full variable domain is EPEVTQTPSHQVTQMGQEVILRCVPISNHLYFYWYRQILGQKVEFLVSFYNNEISEKSEIFDDQFSVERPDGSNFTLKIRSTKLEDSAMYFCASTDRINTEAFFGQGTRLTVV.

This clone showed up just a few times. This chain uses TRBV28 with TRBJ2-1, with TRBD2 matching over 11 bases. Germline V gene sequence: CDR1 MDHEN, CDR2 SYDVKM. CDR3 size: 17 residues. With V trimmed by 3 bases and J by 1 base, 5 bases remained unmatched. This chain's CDR3 is CASSFSRTSGSYNEQFF. DNA of the CDR3: TGTGCCAGCAGTTTTTCCAGGACTAGCGGGTCCTACAATGAGCAGTTCTTC.

This clone was seen once. V and J are TRBV5-1 and TRBJ2-7; TRBD2 matches 9 bases. The germline V gene encodes CDR1 SGHRS and CDR2 YFSETQ. The V segment lost 3 bases and the J segment 0 bases; nucleotides outside the gene matches: 10. This CDR3 has 17 residues. The CDR3 loop is CASSWLAGGLYSYEQYF. CDR3 nucleotides: TGCGCCAGCAGCTGGCTCGCGGGAGGGTTATACTCCTACGAGCAGTACTTC.

The rearrangement uses TRBV5-4 and TRBJ2-5; 9 bases are a match to TRBD1. CDR3 size: 15 residues. The V gene's germline CDR1 is SGHNT and CDR2 YYREEE (reference sequence). Trimming cost V 4 bases and J 4 bases; bases outside gene matches: 8. CDR3 DNA: TGTGCCAGCAGCCCGCCGGGACAGGGTAGAGAGACCCAGTACTTC. Translated: CASSPPGQGRETQYF. Supplemented by reference TRBV5-4 and TRBJ2-5, the full variable domain reads ETGVTQSPTHLIKTRGQQVTLRCSSQSGHNTVSWYQQALGQGPQFIFQYYREEENGRGNFPPRFSGLQFPNYSSELNVNALELDDSALYLCASSPPGQGRETQYFGPGTRLLVL.

The V and J genes are TRBV28 and TRBJ2-1, with 14 positions matching TRBD2. This CDR3 has 19 amino acids. V dropped 3 bases and J dropped 1; count of bases not matched to a gene: 8. In germline, CDR1 is MDHEN, CDR2 SYDVKM. CDR3 nucleotide sequence: TGTGCCAGCAGTTTTTCCCTAGGGACTAGCGGGAGATCCTACAATGAGCAGTTCTTC. Protein: CASSFSLGTSGRSYNEQFF.

Note on this clone: Other nucleotide sequences from this sample produce the same CDR3. The chain combines TRBV7-3 with TRBJ2-1; 9 positions match TRBD2. The germline CDR1 and CDR2 sequences are SGHTA and FQGTGA. With V trimmed by 4 bases and J by 4 bases, 5 bases remained unmatched. The CDR3 sequence is 15 residues long. CDR3 in DNA: TGTGCCAGCAGCTCGACTAGCGGATCATACAATGAGCAGTTCTTC. Translating it yields CASSSTSGSYNEQFF.

The J gene is TRBJ2-1, the V gene TRBV9; 14 bases are shared with TRBD2. The V and J ends lost 3 bases and 3 bases, in that order; junction bases with no gene match: 8. This CDR3 region has 18 residues. Germline lookup yields CDR1 SGDLS and CDR2 YYNGEE. CDR3 DNA sequence: TGTGCCAGCAGCGAAGGGACTAGCGGGAGAGAATTCTACAATGAGCAGTTCTTC. Translated: CASSEGTSGREFYNEQFF.

CDR3 in DNA: TGTGCCACCAGTGACCCTAGCGGGAAGGGCACCGGGGAGCTGTTTTTT. Amino acids: CATSDPSGKGTGELFF. The rearrangement uses TRBV24-1 and TRBJ2-2; 9 bases match TRBD2. The CDR3 has 16 residues. Trimming cost V 4 bases and J 4 bases; bases outside gene matches: 6. CDR1 KGHDR and CDR2 SFDVKD come from the germline V gene.

This clone was counted a single time. This rearrangement joins TRBV27 to TRBJ2-1; 13 positions match TRBD2. V was pared by 2 bases and J by 3 bases, with 7 bases of the junction left unmatched. The CDR3 covers 18 residues. Germline loops: CDR1 MNHEY, CDR2 SMNVEV (reference sequence). In DNA form, the CDR3 reads TGTGCCAGCAGTTTACAGTCTGGGACTAGCGGGATCTACAATGAGCAGTTCTTC. It is translated as CASSLQSGTSGIYNEQFF.

The chain carries TRBV7-2 and TRBJ2-5, with D possibly TRBD2 on 5 matching bases. The length of the CDR3 is 14 residues. The V gene's germline CDR1 is SGHTA and CDR2 FQGNSA. V lost 0 bases and J 5 bases, leaving 10 bases between the germline ends. CDR3 amino acids: CASSLAEGRETQYF. CDR3 DNA: TGTGCCAGCAGCTTAGCCGAGGGCCGGGAGACCCAGTACTTC.

The J gene is TRBJ1-3, the V gene TRBV15; a weak D match, TRBD1 (5 bases). Germline CDR1 is LNHNV and CDR2 is YYDKDF (reference sequence). The CDR3 has 16 residues. Trimming cost V 0 bases and J 0 bases, with 9 bases left between them. The CDR3 spells CATSREGPHSGNTIYF. DNA of the CDR3: TGTGCCACCAGCAGAGAGGGGCCGCACTCTGGAAACACCATATATTTT.